What follows are 21 T cell receptor beta chains derived from one specimen sequenced in a study of shared clonotypes between healthy human individuals. CD45RO-negative CD8 cells positively selected for CCR7 made up the naive population, which excluded terminally differentiated effector memory CD45RA+ cells. Produced via immunoSEQ multiplex PCR; TCRdb's table is partial and in-frame only. The sample includes over 800,000 clones, 92% of them seen just once. Specimen: naive CD8+ T cells sorted from blood. The receptors come from a man younger than 45 in good health.

This clone was counted once. This chain joins TRBV30 and TRBJ2-3, with unresolved D. The CDR3 contains 11 residues. The germline gives CDR1 GTSNPN, CDR2 SVGIG (reference sequence). The ends were cut back, 5 bases at V and 3 bases at J, with 6 bases in the middle. The CDR3 DNA reads TGTGCCTGGGGGCTAACAGATACGCAGTATTTT. It codes for CAWGLTDTQYF.

The chain joins TRBV7-2 to TRBJ2-7; a weak D match, TRBD2 (6 bases). The V end was cut by 4 bases, the J end by 1 base, with 14 bases between. CDR1 and CDR2 from the germline V gene are SGHTA and FQGNSA. The CDR3 sequence is 15 residues long. Written as DNA, the CDR3 is TGTGCCAGCAGCTGGGTCAACGGAGGGTCCTACGAGCAGTACTTC. It encodes CASSWVNGGSYEQYF.

Only one count was recorded for this clone. The chain couples TRBV29-1 to TRBJ2-3; D gene ambiguous. CDR3 length: 13 residues. V was cut by 6 bases and J by 4 bases, with 14 bases left in between. CDR1 and CDR2 (germline): SQVTM, ANQGSEA. CDR3 nucleotides: TGCAGCGTGACGGGCTCTGGGGCAGATACGCAGTATTTT. Translated, it gives CSVTGSGADTQYF.

As regards this clone: The junction shows a germline mismatch at one end, possibly a read error. V gene TRBV7-7 combines with J gene TRBJ2-5, with TRBD1 as a possible D gene (6 bases). The CDR3 has 14 residues. The germline V gene encodes CDR1 SSHAT and CDR2 FNYEAQ (reference sequence). The CDR3, as DNA: TGTGCTAGCAGCTTAGATGAGGGGGAAGAGACCCAGTACTTC. Translated, it gives CASSLDEGEETQYF.

The count of this clone is one. V gene TRBV9 combines with J gene TRBJ2-4, with D hard to call. Trimming removed 2 bases from V and 0 bases from J, with 6 bases in between. This CDR3 is 14 amino acids long. Germline V gene data show CDR1 as SGDLS and CDR2 as YYNGEE. CDR3 sequence (DNA): TGTGCCAGCAGCGTCCCCCTAGCCAAAAACATTCAGTACTTC. Protein: CASSVPLAKNIQYF. The whole variable domain, filled in from reference TRBV9 and TRBJ2-4, reads DSGVTQTPKHLITATGQRVTLRCSPRSGDLSVYWYQQSLDQGLQFLIQYYNGEERAKGNILERFSAQQFPDLHSELNLSSLELGDSALYFCASSVPLAKNIQYFGAGTRLSVL.

The chain recombines TRBV6-4 with TRBJ2-1, with 12 bases identical to TRBD2. V dropped 2 bases and J dropped 7; count of bases not matched to a gene: 9. Germline CDR1 and CDR2: MRHNA and SNTAGT. The CDR3 loop spans 17 amino acids. CDR3 sequence: CASSDLPSGRAVNEQFF. Written as DNA, the CDR3 is TGTGCCAGCAGTGACCTACCTAGCGGGAGGGCCGTTAATGAGCAGTTCTTC.

This rearrangement joins TRBV28 to TRBJ2-7, with D unresolved. Trimming cost V 5 bases and J 0 bases, with 23 bases left between them. The CDR3 is made up of 18 amino acids. Germline V CDR1 and CDR2: MDHEN, SYDVKM. CDR3 protein: CASSPTFGVSLTSYEQYF. The CDR3 DNA reads as TGTGCCAGCAGTCCGACTTTTGGAGTTTCTTTAACCTCCTACGAGCAGTACTTC. Based on the CDR3 plus reference TRBV28 and TRBJ2-7, the full variable domain is DVKVTQSSRYLVKRTGEKVFLECVQDMDHENMFWYRQDPGLGLRLIYFSYDVKMKEKGDIPEGYSVSREKKERFSLILESASTNQTSMYLCASSPTFGVSLTSYEQYFGPGTRLTVT.

This chain links TRBV29-1 with TRBJ2-1; TRBD2 matches 14 bases. CDR1 SQVTM and CDR2 ANQGSEA come from the germline V gene. The V segment lost 7 bases and the J segment 14 bases; nucleotides outside the gene matches: 10. The CDR3 sequence is 13 residues long. CDR3 sequence (DNA): TGCAGCGCTGAGGGGGGACTAGCGGGAGTAGAGTTCTTC. Translation: CSAEGGLAGVEFF.

This clone was seen just once. The chain has TRBV11-2 and TRBJ2-3; 12 bases align to TRBD2. Germline lookup yields CDR1 SGHAT and CDR2 FQNNGV. CDR3 length equals 17 residues. Losses at the gene ends were 5 bases for V and 3 bases for J; bases not matched to a gene: 9. The CDR3 DNA sequence: TGTGCCAGCAGCCCCCGACTAGCGGGAGTAGGTACAGATACGCAGTATTTT. Encoded protein: CASSPRLAGVGTDTQYF.

The rearrangement uses TRBV28 and TRBJ1-2, with D possibly being TRBD1 (5 bases). This CDR3 region has 15 residues. Germline V gives CDR1 MDHEN, CDR2 SYDVKM. V shed 5 bases and J shed 4 bases, with 17 bases lying between them. For the CDR3, the DNA is TGTGCCAGCAGTACCTTTGGGACGTTGCTCTATGGCTACACCTTC. This translates into CASSTFGTLLYGYTF.

The chain links TRBV7-8 to TRBJ2-1; 14 nucleotides align to TRBD2. Germline lookup yields CDR1 SGHVS and CDR2 FQNEAQ. The junction had 5 bases not matched to a gene; V was cut back by 4 bases and J by 6 bases. The CDR3 extends over 16 amino acids. The CDR3 sequence: CASSSRLAGGPNEQFF. CDR3 DNA sequence: TGTGCCAGCAGCTCGCGACTAGCGGGAGGGCCCAATGAGCAGTTCTTC.

The V and J genes are TRBV6-1 and TRBJ2-1; 13 bases are shared with TRBD2. CDR3 length equals 15 residues. Trimming at V came to 4 bases and at J to 8 bases, leaving 5 bases not matched to a gene. Germline values: CDR1 MNHNS, CDR2 SASEGT. Written as DNA, the CDR3 is TGTGCCAGCAGTGGAGGGACTAGCGGGAAGGATGAGCAGTTCTTC. Amino acids: CASSGGTSGKDEQFF.

The chain uses TRBV4-1 and TRBJ1-1, with D uncertain. V lost 1 base and J lost 5, with 14 bases in between. The CDR3 loop spans 15 amino acids. Germline-derived CDR1 and CDR2 are MGHRA and YSYEKL. The CDR3 sequence is CASSQVERRATEAFF. The CDR3 DNA sequence: TGCGCCAGCAGCCAAGTGGAGCGAAGGGCGACTGAAGCTTTCTTT.

The chain recombines TRBV9 with TRBJ1-2, with 8 bases that match TRBD1. Germline CDR1 and CDR2: SGDLS and YYNGEE. This CDR3 is 16 amino acids long. Trimming removed 0 bases from V and 4 bases from J; junction bases left unmatched: 8. Here the CDR3 reads CASSVVGDRGVYGYTF. The CDR3 DNA sequence: TGTGCCAGCAGCGTAGTAGGAGACAGGGGTGTCTATGGCTACACCTTC. The full variable domain, completed using reference TRBV9 and TRBJ1-2, is DSGVTQTPKHLITATGQRVTLRCSPRSGDLSVYWYQQSLDQGLQFLIQYYNGEERAKGNILERFSAQQFPDLHSELNLSSLELGDSALYFCASSVVGDRGVYGYTFGSGTRLTVV.

The J gene is TRBJ2-6, the V gene TRBV19; TRBD2 matches 10 bases. The CDR3 extends over 20 amino acids. Germline CDR1 is LNHDA and CDR2 is SQIVND (reference sequence). V was pared by 7 bases and J by 0 bases, with 15 bases of the junction left unmatched. This CDR3 reads CASTHLPSTSGNSGANVLTF. CDR3 sequence (DNA): TGTGCCAGTACCCATTTACCCTCAACTAGCGGGAACTCTGGGGCCAACGTCCTGACTTTC.

The chain carries TRBV9 and TRBJ2-1, with 7 bases aligning to TRBD1. Per the germline V gene, CDR1 is SGDLS and CDR2 is YYNGEE. The ends lost 3 bases at V and 5 bases at J; junction bases unmatched: 2. This CDR3 spans 13 amino acids. This CDR3 reads CASSEDRDNEQFF. The DNA for the CDR3 is TGTGCCAGCAGCGAAGACAGGGACAATGAGCAGTTCTTC.

The rearrangement uses TRBV6-1 and TRBJ2-1; D unresolved. The CDR3 has 18 amino acids. Per the germline V gene, CDR1 is MNHNS and CDR2 is SASEGT. V was shortened by 2 bases and J by 12 bases, with 29 bases between the two germline ends. The CDR3 sequence is CASSESFGLDWQNPGQFF. CDR3 DNA sequence: TGTGCCAGCAGTGAAAGCTTCGGTCTAGACTGGCAAAACCCCGGGCAGTTCTTC.

This sequence joins TRBV11-3 and TRBJ2-2; TRBD1 matches 8 bases. Germline assignment: CDR1 SGHNT and CDR2 YENEEA. The CDR3 runs 15 residues. With 5 bases clipped from V and 4 bases from J, the junction kept 6 bases outside the gene matches. The CDR3 DNA reads as TGTGCCAGCAGCCAACCCGGGACAGGCACCGGGGAGCTGTTTTTT. The encoded protein is CASSQPGTGTGELFF. Complete variable domain (other parts from reference TRBV11-3 and TRBJ2-2): EAGVVQSPRYKIIEKKQPVAFWCNPISGHNTLYWYLQNLGQGPELLIRYENEEAVDDSQLPKDRFSAERLKGVDSTLKIQPAELGDSAVYLCASSQPGTGTGELFFGEGSRLTVL.

CDR3 in amino acids: CASSYGPDEQFF. The CDR3 DNA sequence: TGTGCCAGCAGCTACGGTCCTGACGAGCAGTTCTTC. The rearrangement joins TRBV27 to TRBJ2-1; D is unclear. V was shortened by 6 bases and J by 10 bases, with 13 bases between the two germline ends. CDR3 length equals 12 residues. Germline CDR1 is MNHEY and CDR2 is SMNVEV (reference sequence).

This chain uses TRBV4-1 with TRBJ2-1; D perhaps matches TRBD1 (5 bases). Per the germline V gene, CDR1 is MGHRA and CDR2 is YSYEKL. Trimming took off 3 bases at V and 0 bases at J, with 9 bases between the two ends. This CDR3 comprises 15 residues. The CDR3 spells CASSQAQGSYNEQFF. The CDR3, as DNA: TGCGCCAGCAGCCAGGCTCAGGGCTCCTACAATGAGCAGTTCTTC.

V gene TRBV4-1 combines with J gene TRBJ2-7; 9 bases fit TRBD2. The ends lost 3 bases at V and 6 bases at J; junction bases unmatched: 12. The length of the CDR3 is 16 residues. From germline, CDR1 is MGHRA and CDR2 YSYEKL. Written as DNA, the CDR3 is TGCGCCAGCAGCCACACAGCCGGGACTAGCTTTTTCGAGCAGTACTTC. It encodes CASSHTAGTSFFEQYF.